This TCR beta chain was sequenced in a study of blood T cell repertoires in COVID-19. Turning to the study itself: Italy, Spain and the United States were the sources of the convalescent and acute COVID-19 samples. The analysed material was cDNA or gDNA that came from T cells, B-cell-depleted T cells, or PBMCs.

Looked up from germline, CDR1 is MNHEY and CDR2 is SVGEGT. The CDR3 sequence is 19 residues long. Trimming cost V 0 bases and J 6 bases; bases outside gene matches: 13. Original data processing: Counts of nucleated cells, estimated from reference gene primer amplification, were obtained. Only in-frame clones appear in the TCRdb table, and some are missing; sequencing was by immunoSEQ multiplex PCR. V and J calls and clone size are copied from that table; D and trimming were computed from the DNA. The profile shows around 110,000 clones, 90% of them singletons. The receptor was derived from a human donor with active COVID-19. The donor label of this sample is uncertain. The chain combines TRBV6-2 or TRBV6-3 with TRBJ1-6; 8 positions match TRBD1. Sequenced: peripheral blood. CDR3 bases: TGTGCCAGCAGTTACTCTCAGGCGGGGACAGGCTACCGTAATTCACCCCTCCACTTT. Protein sequence: CASSYSQAGTGYRNSPLHF.